The entry that follows covers one TCR beta chain sequence. Its specificity is not known. Sequencing was performed with immunoSEQ multiplex PCR; in TCRdb, only in-frame clones are kept and a portion is missing. The profile shows around 23,000 clones, about three quarters of them singletons. The CDR3 has 16 residues. The germline CDR1 and CDR2 sequences are SGHDN and FVKESK. V shed 3 bases and J 3 bases; nucleotides not matched to a gene: 5. Time point described: week 5, during vaccination. Doses of 300 ug of mutant IDH1 20-mer peptide were given with topical imiquimod. The sample is drawn from a study of a mutant IDH1 vaccine in newly diagnosed glioma. Study in general: Vaccination started 4-6 weeks after radiotherapy alone, or with temozolomide cycles. Earlier therapy was either radiotherapy, temozolomide, or both, and most got both. Mean patient age was around 40 years; approximately 62% were male and approximately 38% female.

Findings and limits, study-wide: Pseudoprogression looked unconnected to shifts in top peripheral T cell clonotypes.

The chain has TRBV14 and TRBJ2-6; 7 bases line up with TRBD2. The material sequenced was PBMCs, taken from a glioma patient whose treatment included an IDH1 peptide vaccine. The clonotype comes from a man aged 40-49 years with glioma. The CDR3 bases are TGTGCCAGCAGCCAGGGAGGGTTTAGTGGGGCCAACGTCCTGACTTTC. This codes for CASSQGGFSGANVLTF.